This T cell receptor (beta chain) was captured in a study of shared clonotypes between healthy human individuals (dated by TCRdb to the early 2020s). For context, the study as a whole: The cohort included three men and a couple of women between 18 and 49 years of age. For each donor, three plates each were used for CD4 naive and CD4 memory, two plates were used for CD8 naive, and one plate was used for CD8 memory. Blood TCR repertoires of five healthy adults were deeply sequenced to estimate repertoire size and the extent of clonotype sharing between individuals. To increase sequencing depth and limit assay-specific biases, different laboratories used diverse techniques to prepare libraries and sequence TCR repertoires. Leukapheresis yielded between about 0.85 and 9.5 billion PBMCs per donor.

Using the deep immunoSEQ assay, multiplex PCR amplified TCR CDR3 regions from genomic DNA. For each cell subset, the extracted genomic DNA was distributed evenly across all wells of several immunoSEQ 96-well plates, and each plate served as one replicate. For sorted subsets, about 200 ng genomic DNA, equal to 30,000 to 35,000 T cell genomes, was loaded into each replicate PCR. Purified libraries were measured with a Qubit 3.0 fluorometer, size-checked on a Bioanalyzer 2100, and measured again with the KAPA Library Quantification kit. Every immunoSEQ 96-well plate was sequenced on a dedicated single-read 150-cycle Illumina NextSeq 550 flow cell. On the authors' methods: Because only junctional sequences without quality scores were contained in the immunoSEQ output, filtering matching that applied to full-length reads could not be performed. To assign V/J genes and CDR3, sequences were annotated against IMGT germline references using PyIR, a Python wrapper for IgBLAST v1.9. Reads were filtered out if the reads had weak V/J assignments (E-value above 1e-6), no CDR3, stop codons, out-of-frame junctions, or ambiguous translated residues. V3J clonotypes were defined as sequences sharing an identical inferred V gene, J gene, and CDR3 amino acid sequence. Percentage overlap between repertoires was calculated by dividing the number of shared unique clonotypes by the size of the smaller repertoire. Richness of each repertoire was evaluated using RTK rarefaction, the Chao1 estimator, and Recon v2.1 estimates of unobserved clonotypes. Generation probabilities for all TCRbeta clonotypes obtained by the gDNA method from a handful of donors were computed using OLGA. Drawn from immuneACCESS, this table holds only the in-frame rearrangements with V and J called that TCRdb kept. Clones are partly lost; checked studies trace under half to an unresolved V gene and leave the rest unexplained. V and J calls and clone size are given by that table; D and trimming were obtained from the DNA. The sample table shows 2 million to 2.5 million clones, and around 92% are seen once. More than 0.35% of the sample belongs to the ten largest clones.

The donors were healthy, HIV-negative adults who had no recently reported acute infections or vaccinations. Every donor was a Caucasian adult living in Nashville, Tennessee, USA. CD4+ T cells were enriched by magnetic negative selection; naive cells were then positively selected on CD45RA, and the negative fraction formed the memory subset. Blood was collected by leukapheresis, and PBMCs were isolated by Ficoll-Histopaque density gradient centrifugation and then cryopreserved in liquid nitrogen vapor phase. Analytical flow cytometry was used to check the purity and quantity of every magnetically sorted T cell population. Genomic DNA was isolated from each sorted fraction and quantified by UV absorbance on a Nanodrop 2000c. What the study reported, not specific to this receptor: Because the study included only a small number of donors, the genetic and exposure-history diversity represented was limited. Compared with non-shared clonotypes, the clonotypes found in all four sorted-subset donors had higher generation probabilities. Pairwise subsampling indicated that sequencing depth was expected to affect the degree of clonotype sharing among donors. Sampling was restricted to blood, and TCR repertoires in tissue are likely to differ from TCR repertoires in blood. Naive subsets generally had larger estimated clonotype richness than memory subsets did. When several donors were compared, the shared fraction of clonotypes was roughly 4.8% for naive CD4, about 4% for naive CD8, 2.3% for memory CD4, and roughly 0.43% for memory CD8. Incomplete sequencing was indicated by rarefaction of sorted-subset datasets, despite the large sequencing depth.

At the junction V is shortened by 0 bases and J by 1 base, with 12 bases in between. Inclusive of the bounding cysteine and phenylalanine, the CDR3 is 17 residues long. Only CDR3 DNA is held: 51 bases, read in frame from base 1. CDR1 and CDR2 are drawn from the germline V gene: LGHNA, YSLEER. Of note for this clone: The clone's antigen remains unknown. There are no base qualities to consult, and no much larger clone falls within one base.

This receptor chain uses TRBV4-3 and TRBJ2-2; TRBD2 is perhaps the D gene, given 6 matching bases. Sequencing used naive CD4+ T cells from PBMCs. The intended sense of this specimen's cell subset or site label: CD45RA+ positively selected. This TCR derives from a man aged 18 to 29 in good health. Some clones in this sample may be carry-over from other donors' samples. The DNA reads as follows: TGCGCCAGCAGCCAAGATGGGCGGGATCGGAACACCGGGGAGCTGTTTTTT. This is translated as CASSQDGRDRNTGELFF.